Sequencing of this T cell receptor (beta chain) was carried out in a study of T cells in Graves' hyperthyroidism and ophthalmopathy. Study results and limitations: Most thyroid clonotypes with frequency above 0.001 were detected in blood.

The TCR beta CDR3 regions underwent amplification using RNA transcripts as the source. During a first-round RT-PCR of the TCR CDR3, the HTBI primer set was used. TCRdb ran MiXCR on the multiplex PCR reads and lists one entry per CDR3 protein. The sample has approximately 740,000 distinct CDR3 sequences, 12% to 15% seen once; the top ten hold 10%. This clonotype has a handful of counts. The antigen is undetermined. Graves' hyperthyroidism without ophthalmopathy progression within 18 months was termed stable. Exclusion criteria comprised uncontrolled infection, other autoimmune disease, pregnancy or lactation. Orbital computed tomography, thyroid ultrasound, serum thyroxine and TRAb, and clinical symptoms together informed the diagnoses. The CDR3 runs 14 residues. The germline CDR1 and CDR2 sequences are DFQATT and SNEGSKA (reference sequence). V was pared by 2 bases and J by 6 bases, with 5 bases of the junction left unmatched.

V gene TRBV20-1 combines with J gene TRBJ2-7; 12 nucleotides align to TRBD2. Sequenced material: blood. The receptor was isolated from a woman under 30 with Graves' hyperthyroidism. For the CDR3, the DNA is TGCAGTGCTAGACTAGCGGGAGGGCCCGGCGAGCAGTACTTC. It translates to CSARLAGGPGEQYF.